Below, 32 T cell receptor beta chains from the same sample are listed, as sequenced in a study of shared clonotypes between healthy human individuals. This table comes from immunoSEQ multiplex PCR, and its TCRdb copy is limited to in-frame clones, with some not included. There are a few million clones in the sample; 90% to 95% occur only once, and under 0.45% lies in the top ten. The sample was naive CD4+ T cells from PBMCs. Subset noted: CD45RA+ positively selected. The receptors stem from a man aged 18-30 years in good health. Some clones in this sample may be carry-over from other donors' samples.

The genes are TRBV30 and TRBJ2-3, with 9 positions matching TRBD1. There are 15 residues in the CDR3. Germline V gene sequence: CDR1 GTSNPN, CDR2 SVGIG (reference sequence). V lost 5 bases, J lost 3 bases, and 9 bases stayed unmatched. The CDR3 DNA reads as TGTGCCTGGGCCGGGACAGGGCTAAGGACAGATACGCAGTATTTT. Its protein is CAWAGTGLRTDTQYF.

V usage is TRBV28 and J usage is TRBJ1-2; maybe TRBD1 (5 bases). In germline, CDR1 is MDHEN, CDR2 SYDVKM. This CDR3 has 15 residues. V lost 7 bases and J 7 bases, leaving 22 bases between the germline ends. CDR3 coding DNA: TGTGCCAGCAACGCGTGGGAGGGGCGCGGCGGTGGCTACACCTTC. Protein: CASNAWEGRGGGYTF.

This clone was picked up one time. The V gene is TRBV30, the J gene TRBJ1-2, with 7 positions matching TRBD1. The ends lost 0 bases at V and 7 bases at J; junction bases unmatched: 8. Germline CDR1 reads GTSNPN; CDR2 reads SVGIG (reference sequence). The CDR3 covers 14 residues. The CDR3 reads CAWSVRGRFCGYTF. The DNA of the CDR3 is TGTGCCTGGAGTGTAAGGGGGCGCTTCTGTGGCTACACCTTC.

The genes are TRBV4-1 and TRBJ2-7, with TRBD1 matching 7 bases. Losses at the gene ends were 2 bases for V and 7 bases for J; bases not matched to a gene: 11. This CDR3 contains 15 residues. Germline CDR1 MGHRA, CDR2 YSYEKL. The CDR3 loop reads CASSQRQGQPLEQYF. DNA for the CDR3: TGCGCCAGCAGCCAACGACAGGGACAGCCCCTGGAGCAGTACTTC.

The V call is TRBV15, the J call TRBJ1-2, with D tentatively TRBD1 (5 bases). Germline V lookup: CDR1 LNHNV, CDR2 YYDKDF (reference sequence). CDR3 length: 13 amino acids. Trimming pared 0 bases from V and 6 bases from J, leaving 8 bases between. CDR3 bases: TGTGCCACCAGCAGAGATCAAGGGGATGGCTACACCTTC. Translated: CATSRDQGDGYTF.

This clone was seen just once. The sample holds other DNA sequences that translate to the same CDR3. V is TRBV5-1 and J is TRBJ1-5, with D unresolved. Germline V lookup: CDR1 SGHRS, CDR2 YFSETQ. The CDR3 extends over 13 amino acids. Trimming took 0 bases from V and 5 from J, leaving 6 bases between them. The CDR3 reads CASSLVGDQPQHF. CDR3 nucleotide sequence: TGCGCCAGCAGCTTGGTCGGGGATCAGCCCCAGCATTTT. The whole variable domain, remainder taken from reference TRBV5-1 and TRBJ1-5, is KAGVTQTPRYLIKTRGQQVTLSCSPISGHRSVSWYQQTPGQGLQFLFEYFSETQRNKGNFPGRFSGRQFSNSRSEMNVSTLELGDSALYLCASSLVGDQPQHFGDGTRLSIL.

V usage is TRBV5-4 and J usage is TRBJ2-1, with D possibly TRBD1 on 6 matching bases. This CDR3 is built from 16 residues. Trimming removed 0 bases from V and 7 bases from J, with 17 bases in between. The V gene's germline CDR1 is SGHNT and CDR2 YYREEE (reference sequence). CDR3 amino acids: CASSLVGLGAANEQFF. The CDR3 nucleotides are TGTGCCAGCAGCTTGGTAGGTCTGGGGGCAGCGAATGAGCAGTTCTTC.

The chain links TRBV19 to TRBJ1-4; tentatively, D is TRBD1 (6 bases). The CDR3 totals 17 residues. The V gene's germline CDR1 is LNHDA and CDR2 SQIVND (reference sequence). Between the trimmed V and J ends, which lost 4 bases and 0 bases, there was a span of 15 bases. CDR3: CASSRQVLRATNEKLFF. The CDR3 DNA follows: TGTGCCAGTAGTAGACAGGTTCTGAGGGCAACTAATGAAAAACTGTTTTTT.

The rearrangement joins TRBV27 to TRBJ2-2; D call uncertain. The CDR3 consists of 9 residues. V lost 11 bases to trimming and J lost 3 bases, with 1 base between them. Per germline, CDR1 MNHEY and CDR2 SMNVEV (reference sequence). CDR3 DNA sequence: TGTGCCTACACCGGGGAGCTGTTTTTT. This encodes CAYTGELFF.

The rearrangement uses TRBV7-9 and TRBJ1-1; D may be TRBD1 (5 bases). Germline V gene data show CDR1 as SEHNR and CDR2 as FQNEAQ (reference sequence). The V end was cut by 5 bases, the J end by 4 bases, with 14 bases between. The CDR3 is 14 amino acids. CDR3: CASSRGGVVTEAFF. In DNA, the CDR3 is TGTGCCAGCAGCCGTGGGGGGGTTGTCACTGAAGCTTTCTTT.

This rearrangement joins TRBV5-1 to TRBJ1-1; D gene unclear. The CDR3 runs 13 residues. In germline, CDR1 is SGHRS, CDR2 YFSETQ. V was clipped by 2 bases and J by 4 bases, with 9 bases between them. The CDR3 reads CASSLPGATEAFF. CDR3 sequence (DNA): TGCGCCAGCAGCTTACCGGGAGCCACTGAAGCTTTCTTT.

In its sample, this clone was seen once. The V gene is TRBV14, the J gene TRBJ2-1; TRBD2 matches 8 bases. V dropped 1 base and J dropped 2; count of bases not matched to a gene: 4. Germline V gene sequence: CDR1 SGHDN, CDR2 FVKESK. This CDR3 is built from 16 residues. CDR3 sequence: CASSQGREVPYNEQFF. In DNA, the CDR3 is TGTGCCAGCAGCCAAGGGCGGGAGGTCCCCTACAATGAGCAGTTCTTC.

The chain links TRBV14 to TRBJ2-5; D ambiguous. CDR1 is SGHDN, CDR2 FVKESK, per germline. This CDR3 comprises 11 residues. Trimming pared 5 bases from V and 3 bases from J, leaving 4 bases between. The CDR3 coding sequence is TGTGCCAGCAGCTGGGAAGAGACCCAGTACTTC. It specifies CASSWEETQYF.

This rearrangement joins TRBV27 to TRBJ2-5; no reliable D call. The V and J ends lost 8 bases and 5 bases respectively, with 30 bases between them. From germline, CDR1 is MNHEY and CDR2 SMNVEV (reference sequence). The CDR3 is 18 residues long. The CDR3, as DNA: TGTGCCAGCCGTAAATTTTCGTTGACTGCCCCTCTTTCTGAGACCCAGTACTTC. It specifies CASRKFSLTAPLSETQYF.

The rearrangement uses TRBV28 and TRBJ2-2, with 7 bases identical to TRBD2. V dropped 5 bases and J dropped 7; count of bases not matched to a gene: 10. The CDR3 sequence is 15 residues long. Looked up from germline, CDR1 is MDHEN and CDR2 is SYDVKM. CDR3: CASSPRRLAIGELFF. The CDR3 coding sequence is TGTGCCAGCAGTCCCAGGCGACTAGCTATCGGGGAGCTGTTTTTT. Variable domain in full (rest from reference TRBV28 and TRBJ2-2): DVKVTQSSRYLVKRTGEKVFLECVQDMDHENMFWYRQDPGLGLRLIYFSYDVKMKEKGDIPEGYSVSREKKERFSLILESASTNQTSMYLCASSPRRLAIGELFFGEGSRLTVL.

The gene calls are TRBV7-8 and TRBJ1-2; D gene ambiguous. Germline V gene lookup returns CDR1 SGHVS and CDR2 FQNEAQ. The CDR3 consists of 16 residues. V shed 1 base and J shed 5 bases, with 17 bases lying between them. The CDR3, as DNA: TGTGCCAGCAGCTTAGGATACGGGGTTCGGCCTTATGGCTACACCTTC. Protein product: CASSLGYGVRPYGYTF.

This chain uses TRBV13 with TRBJ2-2; no clear D. Between the trimmed V and J ends, which lost 7 bases and 2 bases, there was a span of 8 bases. CDR3 length equals 13 residues. Germline-derived CDR1 and CDR2 are PRHDT and FYEKMQ (reference sequence). The DNA for the CDR3 is TGTGCCAGCACCCGATACAACACCGGGGAGCTGTTTTTT. Translated: CASTRYNTGELFF.

The chain is built from TRBV4-3 and TRBJ1-5; D call uncertain. Germline CDR1 is LGHNA and CDR2 is YSLEER. This CDR3 is built from 16 residues. Trimming left V 0 bases short and J 2 bases short, with 11 bases between. The CDR3 is CASSQEAAFGNQPQHF. The CDR3 nucleotides are TGCGCCAGCAGCCAAGAGGCAGCGTTTGGCAATCAGCCCCAGCATTTT.

This chain joins TRBV7-3 and TRBJ2-2; D gene unclear. The germline CDR1 and CDR2 sequences are SGHTA and FQGTGA. This CDR3 has 13 amino acids. The V gene lost 5 bases and the J gene lost 6 bases, with 10 bases spanning the gap. The DNA for the CDR3 is TGTGCCAGCAGCACTACGTCCCCCGGGGAGCTGTTTTTT. Amino acids: CASSTTSPGELFF.

The gene calls are TRBV6-1 and TRBJ2-1, with D perhaps matching TRBD1 or TRBD2 (5 bases each). CDR1 and CDR2 from the germline V gene are MNHNS and SASEGT. The CDR3 is 15 residues long. V was cut by 2 bases and J by 3 bases, with 11 bases left in between. The CDR3 spells CASSERGDSYNEQFF. CDR3 DNA sequence: TGTGCCAGCAGTGAACGAGGGGATAGCTACAATGAGCAGTTCTTC.

The chain is built from TRBV5-1 and TRBJ2-7; D is unresolved. CDR1 and CDR2 (germline): SGHRS, YFSETQ. The V end lost 9 bases, the J end lost 3 bases, and 28 bases lay between the germline ends. The CDR3 is 17 amino acids. The CDR3 protein is CATPSLRRNRAYYEQYF. CDR3 in DNA: TGCGCCACCCCCTCCCTCCGCAGGAACCGGGCGTACTACGAGCAGTACTTC.

The rearrangement links TRBV28 to TRBJ1-1; D unclear. V lost 6 bases and J 7 bases, leaving 12 bases between the germline ends. CDR1 MDHEN and CDR2 SYDVKM come from the germline V gene. CDR3 size: 12 residues. DNA for the CDR3: TGTGCCAGCAGGCACGGTGGAGGTGAAGCTTTCTTT. This encodes CASRHGGGEAFF.

V is TRBV5-1 and J is TRBJ2-6; possibly TRBD1 or TRBD2 for D (5 bases each). Trimming pared 7 bases from V and 0 bases from J, leaving 8 bases between. CDR1 and CDR2 (germline): SGHRS, YFSETQ. CDR3 length: 14 residues. The CDR3 DNA follows: TGCGCCAGCGGGGACCGCTCTGGGGCCAACGTCCTGACTTTC. Translation gives CASGDRSGANVLTF.

This chain's CDR3 is CASSGLNSNQPQHF. CDR3 DNA: TGTGCCAGCAGTGGACTTAATAGCAATCAGCCCCAGCATTTT. The chain links TRBV2 to TRBJ1-5, with D unclear. Germline lookup yields CDR1 SNHLY and CDR2 FYNNEI. This CDR3 contains 14 residues. Between the trimmed V and J ends, which lost 4 bases and 0 bases, there was a span of 7 bases.

This chain uses TRBV14 with TRBJ1-3; tentatively, D is TRBD1 (5 bases). CDR1 is SGHDN and CDR2 is FVKESK in the germline V gene. CDR3 size: 15 residues. The V gene lost 1 base and the J gene lost 0 bases, with 7 bases spanning the gap. This CDR3 is CASSQGQSSGNTIYF. DNA of the CDR3: TGTGCCAGCAGCCAAGGACAGAGCTCTGGAAACACCATATATTTT.

The chain combines TRBV5-4 with TRBJ1-2; 9 nucleotides agree with TRBD1. The trim removed 4 bases at V and 6 bases at J, leaving 13 bases unmatched. Germline V CDR1 and CDR2: SGHNT, YYREEE (reference sequence). This CDR3 has 16 residues. CDR3 loop: CASSLTSGTGRDGYTF. DNA for the CDR3: TGTGCCAGCAGCCTGACGTCCGGGACAGGGAGGGATGGCTACACCTTC.

This rearrangement joins TRBV10-2 to TRBJ2-1; D is undetermined. Between the trimmed V and J ends, which lost 10 bases and 0 bases, there was a span of 16 bases. The CDR3 is 15 amino acids. CDR1 WSHSY and CDR2 SAAADI come from the germline V gene. The CDR3 sequence is CATTSATSSYNEQFF. CDR3 in DNA: TGCGCCACCACCTCCGCTACAAGCTCCTACAATGAGCAGTTCTTC.

This clone was picked up one time. The V gene is TRBV25-1, the J gene TRBJ2-3; D possibly corresponds to TRBD2 (6 bases). This CDR3 is built from 16 residues. Germline values: CDR1 MGHDK, CDR2 SYGVNS. Trimming shortened V by 5 bases and J by 2 bases, and 17 bases separated the two germline ends. CDR3 sequence (DNA): TGTGCCAGCAGTCCGGACTACCCACTCCACACAGATACGCAGTATTTT. As protein: CASSPDYPLHTDTQYF.

This chain uses TRBV6-1 with TRBJ1-4, with a weak D call TRBD1 (6 bases). Germline V gene data show CDR1 as MNHNS and CDR2 as SASEGT. The CDR3 is made up of 15 amino acids. V lost 4 bases and J 6 bases, leaving 15 bases between the germline ends. The CDR3 DNA reads TGTGCCAGCAGTGGAAACAGGGTAGCTTATGAAAAACTGTTTTTT. This encodes CASSGNRVAYEKLFF.

This chain connects TRBV7-3 to TRBJ2-1, with TRBD2 matching 9 bases. V lost 2 bases, J lost 10 bases, and 12 bases stayed unmatched. The germline V gene encodes CDR1 SGHTA and CDR2 FQGTGA. The CDR3 has 16 amino acids. The CDR3 DNA sequence: TGTGCCAGCAGCTTAGAGGCCAGCGGGAGGCCCGGGGAGCAGTTCTTC. Translated, it gives CASSLEASGRPGEQFF.

The chain recombines TRBV7-9 with TRBJ1-1, with D perhaps TRBD1 (6 bases). Germline V lookup: CDR1 SEHNR, CDR2 FQNEAQ (reference sequence). This CDR3 spans 18 amino acids. The V gene lost 5 bases and the J gene lost 1 base, with 23 bases spanning the gap. CDR3 sequence: CASSLHFGTTLKNTEAFF. DNA of the CDR3: TGTGCCAGCAGCCTACACTTTGGGACAACTCTTAAGAACACTGAAGCTTTCTTT.

The CDR3 here is CASSPPGSFSYEQYF. In DNA, the CDR3 is TGCGCCAGCTCCCCCCCGGGCTCCTTTTCCTACGAGCAGTACTTC. This chain joins TRBV10-2 and TRBJ2-7; D is unresolved. With 8 bases removed from V and 1 base from J, the gap between germline ends came to 18 bases. Germline V CDR1 and CDR2: WSHSY, SAAADI. The CDR3 sequence is 15 residues long.